Below, one T cell receptor (beta chain) is given with its context. Its antigen remains unknown. The sample providers were healthy Caucasian people from Russia, aged about 6 to 90. The sample is drawn from a study of blood T cells in healthy people across ages. Notes on the study in general: When one million T cells were used, diversity estimates were thought to be underestimates. Bulk PBMC profiling left naive and antigen-experienced comparisons inconclusive. Older individuals had lower TCR beta diversity per million T cells (the decline was roughly linear).

Primers used in a second PCR of about 7 to 12 cycles were a sample-barcoded 5' primer and a J-beta primer mix. TCRdb recomputed calls from the 5' RACE reads with MiXCR, one row per CDR3 protein. The data hold approximately 600,000 distinct CDR3 sequences, with around 54% observed a single time. This CDR3 spans 12 amino acids. Germline V gene lookup returns CDR1 ENHRY and CDR2 SYGVKD. V lost 10 bases and J lost 5; bases outside the gene matches: 6. V gene TRBV10-3 combines with J gene TRBJ2-5, with 8 nucleotides matching TRBD1. Sequencing used blood. The TCR comes from a man in his 60s in good health. The CDR3 is CATSTGVETQYF. The CDR3 DNA sequence: TGTGCCACCTCGACAGGGGTGGAGACCCAGTACTTC.